These T cell receptor beta chains were read from a single sample in a study of Ad26.COV2.S vaccination and SARS-CoV-2 variants. The method was immunoSEQ multiplex PCR; TCRdb's version includes in-frame clones alone and lacks a portion of them. The sample carries fewer than 400,000 clones, about 85% recorded once. The sample consisted of peripheral blood, taken in a trial of Ad26.COV2.S vaccine versus placebo. The receptors come from a person aged 18-65 years who received the Ad26.COV2.S COVID-19 vaccine or a placebo. The CDR3 runs from the conserved cysteine through the conserved F or W. A D gene is named only where the DNA matches it firmly. Clone sizes are given selectively: once, few, many, or a class where the clone is expanded.

TRBV6-5	TRBJ1-2	.	.	TGTGCCAGCAGTTACTTCGGGCAGGGGAACTATGGCTACACCTTC	CASSYFGQGNYGYTF
TRBV5-6	TRBJ2-7	.	.	TGTGCCAGCAGCCTTCCTTCGGGCCTCTTCGGATACGAGCAGTACTTC	CASSLPSGLFGYEQYF
TRBV5-1	TRBJ1-2	TRBD1	.	TGCGCCAGCACACAGGGGAACTATGGCTACACCTTC	CASTQGNYGYTF
TRBV9	TRBJ1-1	TRBD1	.	TGTGCCAGCAGCGTACAAGGGGGCTTTTGGAACACTGAAGCTTTCTTT	CASSVQGGFWNTEAFF
TRBV5-1	TRBJ2-1	TRBD2	.	TGCGCCAGCAGCTTGGCCTCAGCGGGGGGGAGTGAGCAGTTCTTC	CASSLASAGGSEQFF
TRBV5-4	TRBJ1-1	.	.	TGTGCCAGCAGCTTGGGTAGGAGGAACACTGAAGCTTTCTTT	CASSLGRRNTEAFF
TRBV7-6	TRBJ2-7	TRBD1	.	TGTGCCAGCAGCCCCATCCCCGGGACAGGGTCGGGTGAGCAGTACTTC	CASSPIPGTGSGEQYF
TRBV11-2	TRBJ1-1	.	.	TGTGCCAGCAGCTTCTCGGGACCTTCGGTCACTGAAGCTTTCTTT	CASSFSGPSVTEAFF
TRBV7-9	TRBJ2-5	.	.	TGTGCCAGCAGCCCCTTACCCGAAAGGGAGACCCAGTACTTC	CASSPLPERETQYF
TRBV2	TRBJ2-5	.	.	TGTGCCAGCAGTCTCCGGGACCCATCTCGTTACGGGACCCAGTACTTC	CASSLRDPSRYGTQYF
TRBV7-2	TRBJ2-7	.	.	TGTGCCAGCAGCTTATACTACGAGCAGTACTTC	CASSLYYEQYF
TRBV5-1	TRBJ2-1	TRBD2	.	TGCGCCAGCAGCTTCAGTGGACTAGCGGGCCTCCAAAGGGGGGTCGATGAGCAGTTCTTC	CASSFSGLAGLQRGVDEQFF
TRBV7-9	TRBJ2-1	.	.	TGTGCCAGCAGCTTAGAACAGGGTCAGTTCTTC	CASSLEQGQFF
TRBV7-6	TRBJ2-7	.	.	TGTGCCAGCAGCCTCGGGACTGCAACTACGGACGAGCAGTACTTC	CASSLGTATTDEQYF
TRBV7-6	TRBJ1-1	.	.	TGTGCCAGCAGCTTGGGGACCTTAGTTGGAGGGACTGAAGCTTTCTTT	CASSLGTLVGGTEAFF
TRBV14	TRBJ2-5	.	.	TGTGCCAGCAGCCAGTGGGGTACATCGTACCAAGAGACCCAGTACTTC	CASSQWGTSYQETQYF
TRBV3-1/TRBV3-2	TRBJ1-1	.	.	TGTGCCAGCAGCCAAGTCTCGGGGGCATTTGTGAACACTGAAGCTTTCTTT	CASSQVSGAFVNTEAFF
TRBV9	TRBJ2-1	.	.	TGTGCCAGCAGCGTGAGGACTTTAAACAATGAGCAGTTCTTC	CASSVRTLNNEQFF
TRBV5-1	TRBJ2-3	.	.	TGCGCCAGCAGCTTCCTGGGACTGGGGGTTACGGATACGCAGTATTTT	CASSFLGLGVTDTQYF
TRBV13	TRBJ1-4	TRBD1	.	TGTGCCAGCAGCTACAGGGGGGGTAATGAAAAACTGTTTTTT	CASSYRGGNEKLFF
TRBV21-1	TRBJ1-2	.	.	TGTGCCAGCAGCAAAAGTACAGGGGGCCATGGCTACACCTTC	CASSKSTGGHGYTF
TRBV6-2/TRBV6-3	TRBJ1-4	.	few	TGTGCCAGCAGTCTATACAGAACTAATGAAAAACTGTTTTTT	CASSLYRTNEKLFF
TRBV19	TRBJ1-6	TRBD1	.	TGTGCCAGTAGTCCAACGTCCGACAGGGCGAATTCACCCCTCCACTTT	CASSPTSDRANSPLHF
TRBV6-5	TRBJ2-1	.	.	TGTGCCAGCAGTTCCGGGCCAAAAAGGGGGTACAATGAGCAGTTCTTC	CASSSGPKRGYNEQFF
TRBV30	TRBJ2-1	TRBD1	.	TGTGCCTGGAAACAGGGGAGCTCCTACAATGAGCAGTTCTTC	CAWKQGSSYNEQFF
TRBV6-5	TRBJ2-4	.	.	TGTGCCAGCAGTCCCTCTGGGGACATTCAGTACTTC	CASSPSGDIQYF
TRBV14	TRBJ2-1	.	.	TGTGCCAGCAGCCAAGGAGCTCCAATGGGGCTTTACAATGAGCAGTTCTTC	CASSQGAPMGLYNEQFF
TRBV3-1/TRBV3-2	TRBJ1-3	.	.	TGTGCCAGCAGCCGGGACCTCCTCGAAAACACCATATATTTT	CASSRDLLENTIYF
TRBV10-3	TRBJ1-2	.	few	TGTGCCATCAGTGACCTAGGGGGAGCCCCAACCTATGGCTACACCTTC	CAISDLGGAPTYGYTF
TRBV4-1	TRBJ2-7	TRBD1	few	TGCGCCAGCAGCAACCCCGGGACAGGGAGCTCCTACGAGCAGTACTTC	CASSNPGTGSSYEQYF
TRBV27	TRBJ2-3	.	.	TGTGCCAGCAGTTACTACCCTTATGACAGTTTTTCTAGCACAGATACGCAGTATTTT	CASSYYPYDSFSSTDTQYF
TRBV15	TRBJ1-6	.	.	TGTGCCACCAGCAGCAGGACAGATAATTCACCCCTCCACTTT	CATSSRTDNSPLHF
TRBV28	TRBJ1-5	TRBD1	.	TGTGCCAGCAGAGGTCCACAGGGGGCGAAGGGCAATCAGCCCCAGCATTTT	CASRGPQGAKGNQPQHF
TRBV19	TRBJ2-5	TRBD1	.	TGTGCCAGTAGTAACAGGGGGGAGCCCCGAGAGACCCAGTACTTC	CASSNRGEPRETQYF
TRBV10-3	TRBJ1-2	TRBD1	few	TGTGCCATCAGTGAGTCGGGACAGGGCCTATATGGCTACACCTTC	CAISESGQGLYGYTF
TRBV5-8	TRBJ1-4	.	once	TGTGCCAGCAGCTTGGGGCCGGGGTTTAATGAAAAACTGTTTTTT	CASSLGPGFNEKLFF
TRBV10-3	TRBJ1-2	.	.	TGTGCCATCAGTGATGAGTTGAGTGCTAACTATGGCTACACCTTC	CAISDELSANYGYTF
TRBV11-2	TRBJ1-3	.	.	TGTGCCAGCAGTTCTACCCTGGTCTCTGGAAACACCATATATTTT	CASSSTLVSGNTIYF
TRBV3-1/TRBV3-2	TRBJ2-2	.	.	TGTGCCAGCAGTCGGAGGAACACCGGGGAGCTGTTTTTT	CASSRRNTGELFF
TRBV5-4	TRBJ2-3	TRBD2	.	TGTGCCAGCAGCTTGGTTGGCGGGGGGGGCACAGATACGCAGTATTTT	CASSLVGGGGTDTQYF
TRBV6-6	TRBJ2-1	TRBD1	.	TGTGCCAGCAGCCGGGACAGGGGCTACAATGAGCAGTTCTTC	CASSRDRGYNEQFF
TRBV12-3/TRBV12-4	TRBJ1-1	TRBD1	.	TGTGCCAGCAGTGATCAGGGGGGCACTGAAGCTTTCTTT	CASSDQGGTEAFF
TRBV5-1	TRBJ2-5	.	.	TGCGCCAGCAGCTTGGCCGAGACCCAGTACTTC	CASSLAETQYF
TRBV11-3	TRBJ2-7	.	once	TGTGCCAGCAGCGCCACCTACGAGCAGTACTTC	CASSATYEQYF
TRBV29-1	TRBJ2-7	.	few	TGCAGCGTTGTGGCTACATACGAGCAGTACTTC	CSVVATYEQYF
TRBV12-3/TRBV12-4	TRBJ2-7	.	.	TGTGCCAGCAGTTTAGTCCTTGACTACGAGCAGTACTTC	CASSLVLDYEQYF
TRBV6-5	TRBJ2-7	.	few	TGTGCCAGCAAGGGGGTAGTCTACGAGCAGTACTTC	CASKGVVYEQYF
TRBV25-1	TRBJ1-2	.	.	TGTGCCAGCAACGCAGTTGGAGGGGATGGCTACACCTTC	CASNAVGGDGYTF
TRBV18	TRBJ2-3	.	.	TGTGCCAGCTCACCCACTCTGGCTTCGCCGTATTTT	CASSPTLASPYF
TRBV15	TRBJ2-3	.	.	TGTGCCACCAGCAGAGTGGGGGATACGCAGTATTTT	CATSRVGDTQYF
TRBV2	TRBJ1-5	.	.	TGTGCCAGCAGGGCTGTGGGGGCGTATCAGCCCCAGCATTTT	CASRAVGAYQPQHF